This TCR beta chain was captured by sequencing in a study of T-cell reconstitution after alpha-beta-depleted transplantation in children. As it was prepared, the TCRbeta library received unique molecular identifiers. TCRdb used MiXCR to reprocess the PCR reads, holding one entry per CDR3 protein. Of hundreds of thousands of distinct CDR3 sequences detected, about 10% appear once; the ten largest clones hold 4%. Germline V CDR1 and CDR2: DFQATT, SNEGSKA (reference sequence). The J segment lost 7 bases and the V segment lost 0 bases, leaving 7 bases of the junction unmatched. The CDR3 extends over 16 amino acids. This clonotype was counted a few times.

The rearrangement uses TRBV20-1 and TRBJ2-1; TRBD2 agrees at 12 bases. Material: PBMCs from the stem cell graft donor, obtained from the stem cell graft. This receptor was obtained from a human donor who donated a stem cell graft to a child with acute myeloid leukemia. The CDR3 spells CSARDLLAGGRNEQFF. In DNA, the CDR3 is TGCAGTGCTAGAGATCTCCTAGCGGGAGGGAGGAATGAGCAGTTCTTC.